This T cell receptor beta chain was identified in a study of blood T cell repertoires in COVID-19. Study context: The study drew acute and convalescent COVID-19 samples from the United States, Italy and Spain. PBMCs, B-cell-depleted T cells, or T cells were the source of the cDNA or gDNA that made up the material.

In the source study's methods: Amplifying reference gene primers gave estimates of nucleated cell counts. TCRdb's copy holds only in-frame clones and misses some; the assay was immunoSEQ multiplex PCR. The V and J calls and clone size were taken over from that table, and D and trimming were inferred from the DNA. The sample shows about 59,000 clones, roughly 70% of them seen only once. V was cut by 2 bases and J by 8 bases, with 7 bases left in between. The CDR3 is 12 residues long. CDR1 and CDR2 from the germline V gene are KGHSH and LQKENI. Input material: peripheral blood. The origin of this receptor is a woman between 65 and 79 years old with acute or convalescent COVID-19. The chain recombines TRBV18 with TRBJ2-1; D gene ambiguous. As DNA, the CDR3 is TGTGCCAGCTCACCAGAGAGAGATGAGCAGTTCTTC. As protein: CASSPERDEQFF.